Following are 17 T cell receptor beta chains from one sample sequenced in a study. TCRdb reprocessed the RT-PCR reads via MiXCR and lists one record per CDR3 protein. The sample contains about 680,000 distinct CDR3 sequences, approximately 14% of which appear only once. The sequencing input was memory CD4+ T cells from blood. These TCRs come from a female donor in good health, serving as a healthy control.

This chain links TRBV18 with TRBJ1-1, with D perhaps TRBD1 (5 bases). The ends were cut back, 3 bases at V and 1 base at J, with 15 bases in the middle. The CDR3 consists of 16 residues. In germline, CDR1 is KGHSH, CDR2 LQKENI. This chain's CDR3 is CASSPTGGAQNTEAFF. CDR3 sequence (DNA): TGTGCCAGCTCACCCACCGGAGGGGCTCAGAACACTGAAGCTTTCTTT.

This clonotype was seen many times. The V and J genes are TRBV5-1 and TRBJ2-3; possible D gene TRBD2, 6 bases. The CDR3 length is 15 residues. Trimming cost V 0 bases and J 2 bases, with 10 bases left between them. Germline V gene data show CDR1 as SGHRS and CDR2 as YFSETQ. The chain's CDR3 is CASSLEGLFTDTQYF. The CDR3 region has the DNA TGCGCCAGCAGCTTGGAGGGACTGTTCACAGATACGCAGTATTTT.

As to this clonotype: The germline gene is not matched at one end of the junction; a read error may be the cause. The chain recombines TRBV20-1 with TRBJ1-6; D remains ambiguous. Germline V gives CDR1 DFQATT, CDR2 SNEGSKA (reference sequence). The CDR3 covers 13 residues. CDR3 bases: TGCAGTACTAGGCGGGCGGTTAATTCACCCCTCCACTTT. It translates to CSTRRAVNSPLHF.

This clonotype was counted many times. J is TRBJ2-7 and V is TRBV29-1, with D unclear. CDR1 is SQVTM and CDR2 is ANQGSEA in the germline V gene. The V and J ends lost 5 bases and 2 bases respectively, with 7 bases between them. CDR3 length equals 11 residues. The CDR3 sequence is CSVWVAYEQYF. The DNA for the CDR3 is TGCAGCGTTTGGGTCGCCTACGAGCAGTACTTC.

This clonotype was detected only a few times. An end of the junction does not agree with germline; a read error may underlie this. The chain recombines TRBV10-3 with TRBJ1-1; possible D gene TRBD1, 6 bases. Germline CDR1 ENHRY, CDR2 SYGVKD. The CDR3 covers 13 residues. The CDR3 DNA reads TGTGCCGCGAGACAGGACTTGAACACTGAAGCTCTCTTT. Residues: CAARQDLNTEALF.

This clonotype was counted ten times or more. V gene TRBV27 combines with J gene TRBJ2-3; D uncertain. V was shortened by 6 bases and J by 4 bases, with 11 bases between the two germline ends. The CDR3 has 13 amino acids. From germline, CDR1 is MNHEY and CDR2 SMNVEV (reference sequence). The CDR3 here is CASRSSPADTQYF. CDR3 in DNA: TGTGCCAGCAGGTCCAGCCCGGCAGATACGCAGTATTTT.

To note about this clonotype: One end of the junction is discordant with germline, which a read error may explain. The chain is built from TRBV5-1 and TRBJ1-5, with D perhaps matching TRBD1 (6 bases). The length of the CDR3 is 13 residues. Germline assignment: CDR1 SGHRS and CDR2 YFSETQ. The CDR3 is CASILDSFQPQHF. The DNA of the CDR3 is TGCGCCAGCATCTTGGACAGTTTTCAGCCCCAGCATTTT.

This clonotype showed up just a few times. The chain uses TRBV20-1 and TRBJ1-3; D gene unclear. From germline, CDR1 is DFQATT and CDR2 SNEGSKA (reference sequence). V lost 6 bases and J lost 0, with 12 bases in between. The CDR3 totals 14 residues. CDR3 protein: CSARTVSSGNTIYF. The CDR3 coding sequence is TGCAGTGCGCGGACCGTAAGCTCTGGAAACACCATATATTTT.

The chain recombines TRBV6-1 with TRBJ2-7; D remains unclear. V lost 5 bases to trimming and J lost 7 bases, with 12 bases between them. The CDR3 has 12 amino acids. The V gene's germline CDR1 is MNHNS and CDR2 SASEGT. The CDR3 DNA follows: TGTGCCAGCAGTTTCTCGCCCTGGGAGCAGTACTTC. Protein product: CASSFSPWEQYF.

This clonotype was recorded many times. The chain has TRBV6-5 and TRBJ1-2, with TRBD1 identical over 8 bases. Trimming cost V 6 bases and J 4 bases; bases outside gene matches: 10. The CDR3 is 15 residues long. Germline V gene sequence: CDR1 MNHEY, CDR2 SVGAGI. The CDR3 DNA follows: TGTGCCAGCAGCACCATTGGACAGGGAGCCTATGGCTACACCTTC. Translating it yields CASSTIGQGAYGYTF.

The sample holds a few counts of this clonotype. The chain recombines TRBV12-3 or TRBV12-4 with TRBJ1-4; no firm D call. Trimming removed 1 base from V and 12 bases from J, with 6 bases in between. This CDR3 comprises 11 residues. CDR3 region: CASSLGLELFF. The CDR3 bases are TGTGCCAGCAGTTTAGGCCTAGAACTGTTTTTT.

This clonotype has just a few counts. The chain combines TRBV28 with TRBJ2-2, with 10 bases that match TRBD1. Trimming cost V 8 bases and J 4 bases; bases outside gene matches: 10. Germline V gene data show CDR1 as MDHEN and CDR2 as SYDVKM. The CDR3 has 16 amino acids. This CDR3 reads CASGSLGTGATGELFF. The CDR3 DNA reads TGTGCCAGCGGGAGCCTCGGGACAGGGGCCACCGGGGAGCTGTTTTTT.

The chain couples TRBV28 to TRBJ2-4, with 7 bases aligning to TRBD1. Germline loops: CDR1 MDHEN, CDR2 SYDVKM. This CDR3 region has 14 residues. V lost 6 bases and J lost 6; bases outside the gene matches: 8. DNA for the CDR3: TGTGCCAGCAGCCCTCGACAGGGTGGAAACATTCAGTACTTC. It is translated as CASSPRQGGNIQYF.

In its sample, this clonotype was seen a few times. The chain couples TRBV4-2 to TRBJ2-6; D is unresolved. Trimming stripped 4 bases from V and 0 bases from J, with 19 bases between. Germline CDR1 LGHNA, CDR2 YNFKEQ. This CDR3 comprises 19 residues. CDR3 sequence: CASSRSLPQPSSGANVLTF. In nucleotides, the CDR3 is TGTGCCAGCAGCCGTTCACTTCCCCAACCATCCTCTGGGGCCAACGTCCTGACTTTC.

The chain is built from TRBV27 and TRBJ1-2, with D perhaps matching TRBD1 (6 bases). The CDR3 runs 16 residues. V lost 6 bases to trimming and J lost 3 bases, with 20 bases between them. Germline CDR1 and CDR2: MNHEY and SMNVEV (reference sequence). Written as DNA, the CDR3 is TGTGCCAGCAGGAGGGGGGGCGCGAATAACTACTATGGCTACACCTTC. As protein: CASRRGGANNYYGYTF.

This clonotype showed up many times. The genes are TRBV20-1 and TRBJ1-2; 8 bases are shared with TRBD1. The ends lost 8 bases at V and 1 base at J; junction bases unmatched: 9. Looked up from germline, CDR1 is DFQATT and CDR2 is SNEGSKA (reference sequence). The CDR3 length is 14 residues. The CDR3 DNA follows: TGCAGTACCTCCTGGACAGGGCGTAACTATGGCTACACCTTC. Its translation: CSTSWTGRNYGYTF.

At least ten counts were recorded for this clonotype. V is TRBV20-1 and J is TRBJ2-7; D call uncertain. Trimming pared 5 bases from V and 3 bases from J, leaving 5 bases between. The CDR3 covers 10 residues. CDR1 is DFQATT, CDR2 SNEGSKA, per germline (reference sequence). The CDR3 DNA is TGCAGTGCTGGCAGCTACGAGCAGTACTTC. Protein sequence: CSAGSYEQYF.